This T cell receptor (beta chain) was recorded in a study of blood T cells in healthy people across ages. Isolating PBMCs gave at least 7 million of these cells per sample. Study-wide findings and caveats: Unknown CMV status may confound age-related changes in expanded clones.

In this sample, this clonotype turned up a few times. The antigen is undetermined. A sample-barcoded 5' primer and a J-beta primer mix were used in a second PCR of roughly 6 to 12 cycles. TCRdb reprocessed the 5' RACE reads with MiXCR, giving one entry per CDR3 protein. In the table there are hundreds of thousands of distinct CDR3 sequences, approximately 50% of which are singletons. This CDR3 has 21 amino acids. V lost 1 base, J lost 8 bases, and 24 bases stayed unmatched. Germline CDR1 and CDR2: DFQATT and SNEGSKA (reference sequence). The sample was blood. The V and J genes are TRBV20-1 and TRBJ1-6, with TRBD1 identical over 9 bases. This receptor was obtained from a man between 60 and 75 years old in good health. The CDR3 bases are TGCAGTGCTAGAGTCGACCATTCGACAGGGGGTGCCTATGGCACTCATTCACCCCTCCACTTT. Translated: CSARVDHSTGGAYGTHSPLHF.